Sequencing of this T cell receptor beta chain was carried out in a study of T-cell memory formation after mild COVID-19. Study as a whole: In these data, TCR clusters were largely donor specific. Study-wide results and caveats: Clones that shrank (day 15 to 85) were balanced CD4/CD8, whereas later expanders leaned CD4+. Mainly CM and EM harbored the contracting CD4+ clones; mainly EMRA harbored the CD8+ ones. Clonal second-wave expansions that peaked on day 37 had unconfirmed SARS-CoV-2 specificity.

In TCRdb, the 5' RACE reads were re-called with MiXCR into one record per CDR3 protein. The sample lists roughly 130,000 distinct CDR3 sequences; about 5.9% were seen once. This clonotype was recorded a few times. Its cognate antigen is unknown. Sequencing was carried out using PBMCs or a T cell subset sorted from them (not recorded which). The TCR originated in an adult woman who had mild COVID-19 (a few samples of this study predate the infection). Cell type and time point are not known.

DNA of the CDR3: TGTGCCAGCAGCTTAGGGACGATCGACGGCAATGAGCAGTTCTTC. Translation gives CASSLGTIDGNEQFF. The rearrangement joins TRBV7-9 to TRBJ2-1; no firm D call. The germline V and J ends were trimmed by 1 base and 6 bases, with 13 bases remaining between them. Germline lookup yields CDR1 SEHNR and CDR2 FQNEAQ (reference sequence). This CDR3 spans 15 amino acids.